The T cell receptor beta chain under discussion was sequenced for a study of HIV-infected children after antiretroviral therapy interruption (dated by TCRdb to 2018 to 2020). For the wider study: The study included eight children, four on planned treatment interruption and four on continuous treatment, and all eight had a CD4+ count above 500 and a viral load below 50 copies/ml. Median age was 9.5 years in the interruption group and about 8 years in the continuous treatment group. Recorded exposure to EBV and CMV was present in most of the participating children. In the interruption arm, samples were obtained at week 0, week 12, end of interruption (week 24 or 48), and about 3 years after study end. Continuous-treatment samples were analyzed from corresponding weeks 0, 48 and 150. Alongside thymic output measurements, TCR repertoires of children on planned treatment interruption were compared with TCR repertoires of children on continuous antiretroviral treatment.

The CDR3 runs 14 amino acids, cysteine and phenylalanine included. The read is trimmed to its CDR3 DNA, 42 bases read in frame from base 1. The germline V gene (reference sequence) specifies PRHDT as CDR1 and FYEKMQ as CDR2. Interpreted using the paper, the treatment or condition label stands for: PENTA 11 planned treatment interruption arm or continuous ART arm. Participants were children from the United Kingdom aged 2 to 15 years who had received at least three-drug ART for at least 24 weeks. Cryopreserved PBMCs containing at least 5 million viable cells were required, and a few candidate patients were excluded because of low viable PBMC yield. Using a FACSAria III cell sorter, naive CD4+ CD45RA+ CD45RO- T cells were FACS-sorted out of thawed PBMCs. After sorting, the cells were fixed and RNA was extracted first with the RNeasy FFPE kit and then with the RNeasy Micro kit. This clonotype was observed at least ten times. The target of this receptor is not known. Relative to the germline gene, one junction end is altered; a read error may explain this.

Study-wide conclusions, independent of this receptor: Minor non-naive CD45RA+ populations, such as EMRA or stem memory cells, might be present among the sorted CD45RA+ naive cells. The naive CD4+ Gini coefficient rose by the end of treatment interruption, suggesting clonal expansion, and returned to baseline by 3 years. In naive CD4+ repertoires of PTI patients, CDR3 sharing between time points fell after interruption began; many sequences were shared between end of interruption and 3 years later. The small number of patients is a limitation, and caution is needed when interpreting the data.

The library was made by 3' RACE. TCR libraries were constructed from RNA with a 3' RACE protocol that used unique molecular identifiers to correct for PCR amplification bias. As many as 12 amplicon libraries were pooled and then sequenced on an Illumina MiSeq using v2 2x250 paired-end chemistry. The authors' analysis ran thus. Reads were processed with Decombinator for assignment of V and J genes and CDR3, and barcode-based correction of errors and PCR bias was applied. Repertoires were subsampled to equal depth before Gini coefficient calculation using the R ineq package. Three approaches were used to assess CDR3 similarity: GLIPH, Hamming distance and a shared triplet metric. TCRdb trimmed public reads at Q25 via fastp, called clones via MiXCR and kept in-frame beta chains. Merged by CDR3 protein, the rows form single entries marked with the most common genes and DNA. The authors' filters were not applied to this entry. The sample table shows about 40,000 distinct CDR3 sequences, and about 6.5% are seen once. The ten top clones hold just under 1% of the sample.

The receptor comes from a pool of human donors with HIV. The chain is made from TRBV13 and TRBJ2-3; 7 of the junction bases match TRBD1. The source material was CD45RA+ CD4+ T cells from PBMCs, pooled from several time points, sampled from a donor given antiretroviral therapy, either interrupted or continuous. The sample's cell subset or site label, decoded: naive CD4+ CD45RA+ CD45RO- T cells. At the DNA level, the sequence is TGTGCCAGCTCTCTTTGGGGACAGAAAAACACCTTGTACTTT. This sequence encodes CASSLWGQKNTLYF.